A selection of T cell receptor beta chains follows, all from one sample in a study of blood T cells in healthy people across ages. TCRdb re-called the 5' RACE reads with MiXCR, one entry per CDR3 protein. The sample carries 700,000 to 900,000 distinct CDR3 sequences, 20% to 30% recorded once. This same sample was also part of a study on T cells of mothers and their children.

Sequenced sample: blood. The receptors were sampled from a boy between 10 and 17 years old in good health. Each CDR3 is given with its conserved first and last residue. A D gene is named only where the DNA matches it firmly. Rows may omit the clone size; those that give it use once, few, many or a size class.

cdr3_nt cdr3_aa clone_size j_call v_call d_call
TGCGCCAGCAGCTTGGGGGGACAGTTCTACGAGCAGTACTTC CASSLGGQFYEQYF few TRBJ2-7 TRBV5-1 TRBD1
TGCGCCAGCAGTGGCCCGGGGGAGCAGTACTTC CASSGPGEQYF few TRBJ2-5 TRBV10-1 -
TGCAGCACAGAGAAAGGGTGGTCCTTC CSTEKGWSF - TRBJ1-2 TRBV29-1 -
TGTGCCTGGAGTGTAGCGCAGGGGCAAGAGACCCAGTACTTC CAWSVAQGQETQYF few TRBJ2-5 TRBV30 -
TGTGCCAGCAGTGAAATGCTAACCGGGGGGCCCCTTTACAATGAACAGTTCTTC CASSEMLTGGPLYNEQFF - TRBJ2-1 TRBV2 -
TGTGCCAGCAGCGTGGGACATACGAACACTGAAGCTTTCTTT CASSVGHTNTEAFF - TRBJ1-1 TRBV5-5 -
TGTGCCAGCAGTGAAGGGAGGAACACCGGGGGGCTGTTTTTT CASSEGRNTGGLFF few TRBJ2-2 TRBV2 -
TGCAGCGTTACGTCACAGGGGAGCAGCTATGGCTACACCTTC CSVTSQGSSYGYTF - TRBJ1-2 TRBV29-1 TRBD1
TGTGCCATCAAGGGACAGGGTATGAACACCGGGGAGCTGTTTTTT CAIKGQGMNTGELFF few TRBJ2-2 TRBV10-3 TRBD1
TGTGCCATCAAAAAGGGTGTGGGAATCCAAGAGACCCAGTACTTC CAIKKGVGIQETQYF - TRBJ2-5 TRBV10-3 -
TGCGCCAGCAGCCAAGGGATGTTGGGGAACACCGGGGAGCTGTTTTTT CASSQGMLGNTGELFF - TRBJ2-2 TRBV4-1 -
TGCGCCAGCAGCCCCCATGGGACTAGCGGGGGGCTCTCCTACGAGCAGTACTTC CASSPHGTSGGLSYEQYF - TRBJ2-7 TRBV4-1 TRBD2
TGTGCCAGCAGTTCACATGGAGATTCCGAGCAGTACTTC CASSSHGDSEQYF - TRBJ2-7 TRBV12-3/TRBV12-4 -
TGTGCCAGCAGTGCCTCGGACGGCCGTAATGAAAAACTGTTTTTT CASSASDGRNEKLFF few TRBJ1-4 TRBV2 -
TGTGCCAGTAGTAGGGGGCTAGCGAGGTCCTACAATGAGCAGTTCTTC CASSRGLARSYNEQFF few TRBJ2-1 TRBV19 -
TGTGCCAGCAGCTCCGACGGAGGTCCCCTTGAGCAGTTCTTC CASSSDGGPLEQFF - TRBJ2-1 TRBV7-2 -
TGTGCCAGCAGACTTGCCACTCAAGAGACCCAGTACTTC CASRLATQETQYF - TRBJ2-5 TRBV6-6 -
TGTGCCAGCATCCTAGCGGGGGGGCCCCAGACCCAGTACTTC CASILAGGPQTQYF few TRBJ2-5 TRBV28 TRBD2
TGTGCCAGCAGCCCCGTCGAAACTAATCAGCCCCAGCATTTT CASSPVETNQPQHF - TRBJ1-5 TRBV6-6 -
TGTGCCAGCAGCATTGGGACAGGGCCGCAGTACTTC CASSIGTGPQYF - TRBJ2-5 TRBV7-9 TRBD1
TGTGCCAGCAGCCAAGGTCGACAGAAAGAGACCCAGTACTTC CASSQGRQKETQYF - TRBJ2-5 TRBV14 -
TGTGCCAGCGGGAGCGAGAGCACCGGGGAGCTGTTTTTT CASGSESTGELFF few TRBJ2-2 TRBV2 -
TGCGCCGGAGGGCCCGGGACAGGAGGGATGAACACTGAAGCTTTCTTT CAGGPGTGGMNTEAFF - TRBJ1-1 TRBV10-2 TRBD1
TGTGCCAGCACGGGGGACCCCAACTACAATGAGCAGTTCTTC CASTGDPNYNEQFF few TRBJ2-1 TRBV6-5 -
TGTGCCAGCAGTCGGGACAATGACTATGGCTACACCTTC CASSRDNDYGYTF - TRBJ1-2 TRBV6-5 -
TGTGCCAGCAGTTACGAGGGCTACACCTTC CASSYEGYTF once TRBJ1-2 TRBV6-6 -
TGTGCCAGCAGCCAAGGTCGGACGGGCAATGAGCAGTTCTTC CASSQGRTGNEQFF - TRBJ2-1 TRBV14 -
TGCGCCAGCAGCCACCGTTCTTGGGGAATGGGTGGCTACACCTTC CASSHRSWGMGGYTF few TRBJ1-2 TRBV4-1 -
TGCGCCAGCAACCCATCTGGGACAGGGATGGCGAACACTGAAGCTTTCTTT CASNPSGTGMANTEAFF - TRBJ1-1 TRBV5-1 TRBD1
TGTGCCACCAGCAGAGATCGTACTCAAGAGACCCAGTACTTC CATSRDRTQETQYF few TRBJ2-5 TRBV15 -
TGTGCCAGCAGCCCAACTCCTCTTCAGGGCCCCGGCACAGATACGCAGTATTTT CASSPTPLQGPGTDTQYF - TRBJ2-3 TRBV7-2 -
TGTGCCAGCTCACCACCGAAAGAGAGCTCCTATAATTCACCCCTCCACTTT CASSPPKESSYNSPLHF few TRBJ1-6 TRBV18 -
TGCAGCGTTGACCCGAGACTGGGGGCCCAGTACTTC CSVDPRLGAQYF few TRBJ2-5 TRBV29-1 -
TGTGCCAGCAGCCCTGACTACACAGGTACGCAGTATTTT CASSPDYTGTQYF - TRBJ2-3 TRBV6-6 -
TGTGCCAGCAGTTTGACCCGCGGGGGGCCGAAGTACAATGAGCAGTTCTTC CASSLTRGGPKYNEQFF - TRBJ2-1 TRBV12-3/TRBV12-4 TRBD2
TGTGCCAGCAGTCCCCGGGGGACAGGGGACTGGGGGGCGCAGTATTTT CASSPRGTGDWGAQYF - TRBJ2-3 TRBV12-3/TRBV12-4 TRBD1
- CASSQDMGGRNTGELFFGEGYTF - TRBJ1-2 TRBV4-1 -
TGCAGCGTTGTGGGAACGGACAGGGGGTTAGATGGCTACACCTTC CSVVGTDRGLDGYTF few TRBJ1-2 TRBV29-1 TRBD1
TGTGCCAGCAGTCGATCCGGGATTCAAGAGACCCAGTACTTC CASSRSGIQETQYF - TRBJ2-5 TRBV12-3/TRBV12-4 -
TGTGCCAGCAGTTACTCTGACAACTCCTACGAGCAGTACTTC CASSYSDNSYEQYF - TRBJ2-7 TRBV6-2/TRBV6-3 -
TGCAGTGCAACCCGGGCCGACAGGCGTAACAATGAGCAGTTCTTC CSATRADRRNNEQFF - TRBJ2-1 TRBV20-1 -
TGTGCCAGCAGTTACTGGATAGCGGGGGGCGGGGAGACCCAGTACTTC CASSYWIAGGGETQYF - TRBJ2-5 TRBV12-3/TRBV12-4 TRBD2
TGTGCCTGGAGTCCTCGGACACCACGCGTTGGAAACACCATATATTTT CAWSPRTPRVGNTIYF few TRBJ1-3 TRBV30 -
TGTGCCAGCAGCCAAGGAACGTCAAGGGCCAATGAGCAGTTCTTC CASSQGTSRANEQFF few TRBJ2-1 TRBV4-2 -
TGTGCCAGCAGCCTATCTTCGCAGGGAGGCCCTGAAGCTTTCTTT CASSLSSQGGPEAFF - TRBJ1-1 TRBV14 -
TGTGCCAGCAGTCGAATAGCGGCAACACAAGGGAACACCATATATTTT CASSRIAATQGNTIYF - TRBJ1-3 TRBV12-3/TRBV12-4 -
TGCGCCAGCAGCCGACCGTCCGGGGGCGCGAACACCGGGGAGCTGTTTTTT CASSRPSGGANTGELFF - TRBJ2-2 TRBV5-1 -
TGTGCCAGCAGTGATTTGACAGGGGGGTCTCCTGGGGCCAACATCCTGACTTTC CASSDLTGGSPGANILTF - TRBJ2-6 TRBV7-8 TRBD1
TGTGCCATCAGTGCCGGGACTAGCGGGGATGAGGAGACCCAGTACTTC CAISAGTSGDEETQYF few TRBJ2-5 TRBV10-3 TRBD2
TGTGCCACCAGCAGAGATAGAGCCTCAAAGAGTGTTGAGACCCAGTACTTC CATSRDRASKSVETQYF few TRBJ2-5 TRBV15 -
TGCAGTGCACCCGAGAGGGGGGCTGTAGTAGATACGCAGTATTTT CSAPERGAVVDTQYF few TRBJ2-3 TRBV20-1 -
TGTGCCAGCAGCCACAACCCGAGGTTAGCGGGCCTAGCGAACTTC CASSHNPRLAGLANF - TRBJ2-5 TRBV13 TRBD2